A single sample gave rise to the 14 T cell receptor beta chains below, sequenced in a study of cytomegalovirus exposure and HLA in healthy donors. The PCR employed 60 Vbeta primers together with 13 Jbeta primers. The table came from immunoSEQ multiplex PCR; TCRdb's copy has only in-frame clones and leaves some out. Counted here are under 120,000 clones, about 70% occurring once; the ten biggest clones make up 2% to 3%. Sequencing used PBMCs. These receptor sequences come from a man aged 50-60 years in good health and CMV-seropositive.

This clone was detected a few times. The V call is TRBV11-2, the J call TRBJ2-1, with D perhaps TRBD1 (5 bases). Germline lookup yields CDR1 SGHAT and CDR2 FQNNGV. CDR3 length equals 15 residues. Deletions cut 1 base from V and 6 bases from J, with 13 bases between. The CDR3 nucleotides read TGTGCCAGCAGCTTAGTGAGTTCTCAGGGCAATGAGCAGTTCTTC. It codes for CASSLVSSQGNEQFF.

This clone appeared once. The chain couples TRBV30 to TRBJ2-7, with D maybe TRBD2 (5 bases). V was clipped by 1 base and J by 0 bases, with 13 bases between them. Germline lookup yields CDR1 GTSNPN and CDR2 SVGIG (reference sequence). CDR3 length equals 15 residues. The CDR3 region has the DNA TGTGCCTGGAGTGCCGTAGCCGGGATCTCCTACGAGCAGTACTTC. It codes for CAWSAVAGISYEQYF.

This clone appeared a few times. The rearrangement joins TRBV9 to TRBJ2-2; TRBD2 might be the D (5 bases). Germline CDR1 is SGDLS and CDR2 is YYNGEE. The CDR3 loop spans 14 amino acids. Trimming stripped 3 bases from V and 3 bases from J, with 9 bases between. CDR3 in amino acids: CASSAHGDTGELFF. For the CDR3, the DNA is TGTGCCAGCAGCGCCCACGGGGACACCGGGGAGCTGTTTTTT.

The chain combines TRBV29-1 with TRBJ2-5; 8 bases are shared with TRBD2. The CDR3 consists of 20 residues. In germline, CDR1 is SQVTM, CDR2 ANQGSEA. Trimming took 7 bases from V and 3 from J; bases not matched to a gene: 28. The CDR3 DNA sequence: TGCAGCGCGGGGGGGGTGAGGGTCGGGATATTAACCGCCTCGAAAGAGACCCAGTACTTC. Translating it yields CSAGGVRVGILTASKETQYF.

The V and J genes are TRBV7-6 and TRBJ2-7; TRBD1 agrees at 12 bases. Germline V lookup: CDR1 SGHVS, CDR2 FNYEAQ. The CDR3 contains 15 residues. V trimming: 5 bases; J trimming: 0 bases; junction bases outside the gene matches: 2. The CDR3 bases are TGTGCCAGCAGCAGGGGACAGGGGGCCTCCTACGAGCAGTACTTC. Translated, it gives CASSRGQGASYEQYF.

This clone was counted only a few times. The chain joins TRBV5-1 to TRBJ2-4; D perhaps matches TRBD2 (7 bases). V lost 4 bases and J lost 3, with 17 bases in between. There are 16 residues in the CDR3. The germline V gene encodes CDR1 SGHRS and CDR2 YFSETQ. CDR3 residues: CASSLAGEGGKNIQYF. DNA for the CDR3: TGCGCCAGCAGCCTAGCAGGGGAGGGCGGCAAAAACATTCAGTACTTC.

The chain recombines TRBV5-1 with TRBJ2-7, with TRBD1 matching over 7 bases. CDR1 and CDR2 from the germline V gene are SGHRS and YFSETQ. The V segment lost 5 bases and the J segment 3 bases; nucleotides outside the gene matches: 8. The CDR3 extends over 14 amino acids. The DNA of the CDR3 is TGCGCCAGCAGACTCGGGACAGACCTCTACGAGCAGTACTTC. Translated, it gives CASRLGTDLYEQYF. Variable domain in full (rest from reference TRBV5-1 and TRBJ2-7): KAGVTQTPRYLIKTRGQQVTLSCSPISGHRSVSWYQQTPGQGLQFLFEYFSETQRNKGNFPGRFSGRQFSNSRSEMNVSTLELGDSALYLCASRLGTDLYEQYFGPGTRLTVT.

The chain couples TRBV19 to TRBJ2-1; 8 positions match TRBD2. V shed 5 bases and J 8 bases; nucleotides not matched to a gene: 8. The length of the CDR3 is 14 residues. The germline V gene encodes CDR1 LNHDA and CDR2 SQIVND (reference sequence). The CDR3 DNA follows: TGTGCCAGTAGTGGGGGACTAGATAGTTATGAGCAGTTCTTC. This translates into CASSGGLDSYEQFF.

The chain combines TRBV6-5 with TRBJ2-7; D is perhaps TRBD1 (6 bases). Deletions cut 0 bases from V and 0 bases from J, with 12 bases between. The germline V gene has CDR1 MNHEY and CDR2 SVGAGI. The CDR3 runs to 16 residues. This CDR3 reads CASSYSRGLTSYEQYF. The CDR3 DNA reads TGTGCCAGCAGTTACTCGAGGGGGTTGACCTCCTACGAGCAGTACTTC.

This clone has just a few counts. This sequence joins TRBV4-2 and TRBJ1-6; 9 bases agree with TRBD1. CDR1 LGHNA and CDR2 YNFKEQ come from the germline V gene. This CDR3 is built from 18 residues. After removal of 3 bases from V and 4 bases from J, the junction contained 10 bases not matched to a gene. The CDR3 loop is CASSQLYRGQLYNSPLHF. The CDR3 region has the DNA TGTGCCAGCAGCCAGTTATACAGGGGGCAACTATATAATTCACCCCTCCACTTT.

The V and J genes are TRBV5-1 and TRBJ1-3, with D maybe TRBD1 (6 bases). The V end was cut by 0 bases, the J end by 3 bases, with 10 bases between. Germline lookup yields CDR1 SGHRS and CDR2 YFSETQ. The CDR3 length is 15 residues. The CDR3 region is CASSLDQGYGNTIYF. The DNA of the CDR3 is TGCGCCAGCAGCTTGGATCAGGGGTATGGAAACACCATATATTTT.

The V call is TRBV15, the J call TRBJ1-1, with D hard to call. Trimming left V 5 bases short and J 1 base short, with 11 bases between. Germline V gene lookup returns CDR1 LNHNV and CDR2 YYDKDF (reference sequence). This CDR3 has 14 amino acids. This CDR3 reads CATSLGLTNTEAFF. As DNA, the CDR3 is TGTGCCACCAGCCTTGGACTCACGAACACTGAAGCTTTCTTT.

This chain joins TRBV19 and TRBJ2-3; 10 nucleotides align to TRBD2. This CDR3 has 16 residues. Germline assignment: CDR1 LNHDA and CDR2 SQIVND (reference sequence). V lost 6 bases, J lost 1 base, and 7 bases stayed unmatched. CDR3 sequence: CASRLGLATGTDTQYF. The CDR3, as DNA: TGTGCCAGTAGGCTGGGACTAGCGACTGGCACAGATACGCAGTATTTT.

Points on this clone: One junction end does not reproduce the germline sequence, and a read error may be involved. The gene calls are TRBV4-1 and TRBJ2-3; 8 bases fit TRBD2. The CDR3 spans 16 residues. Germline-derived CDR1 and CDR2 are MGHRA and YSYEKL. CDR3 nucleotide sequence: TGTGCCAGCAGCCCGGGAGGGGGGGAACACACAGATACGCAGTATTTT. This sequence encodes CASSPGGGEHTDTQYF.